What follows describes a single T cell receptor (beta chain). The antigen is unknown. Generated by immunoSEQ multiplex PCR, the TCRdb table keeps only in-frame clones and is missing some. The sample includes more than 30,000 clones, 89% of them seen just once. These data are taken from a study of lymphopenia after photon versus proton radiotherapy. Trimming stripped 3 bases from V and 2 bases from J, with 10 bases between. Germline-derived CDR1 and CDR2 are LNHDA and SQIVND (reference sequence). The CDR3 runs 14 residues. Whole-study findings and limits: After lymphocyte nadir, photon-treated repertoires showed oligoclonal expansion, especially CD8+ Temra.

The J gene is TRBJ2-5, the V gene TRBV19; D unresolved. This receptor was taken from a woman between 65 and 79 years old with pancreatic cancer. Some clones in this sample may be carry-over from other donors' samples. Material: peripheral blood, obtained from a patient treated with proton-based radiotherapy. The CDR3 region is CASSIRDQQETQYF. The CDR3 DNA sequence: TGTGCCAGTAGTATTCGAGACCAACAAGAGACCCAGTACTTC.